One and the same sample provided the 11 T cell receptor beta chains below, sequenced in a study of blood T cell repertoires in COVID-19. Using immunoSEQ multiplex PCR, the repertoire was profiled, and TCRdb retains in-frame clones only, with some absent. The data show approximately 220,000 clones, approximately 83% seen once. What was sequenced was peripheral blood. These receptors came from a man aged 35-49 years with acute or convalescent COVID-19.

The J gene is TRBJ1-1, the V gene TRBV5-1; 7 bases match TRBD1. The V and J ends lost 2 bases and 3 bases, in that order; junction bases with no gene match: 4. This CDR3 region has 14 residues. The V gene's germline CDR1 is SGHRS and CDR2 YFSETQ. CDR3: CASSFRDSYTEAFF. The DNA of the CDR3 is TGCGCCAGCAGCTTTCGGGACAGCTACACTGAAGCTTTCTTT.

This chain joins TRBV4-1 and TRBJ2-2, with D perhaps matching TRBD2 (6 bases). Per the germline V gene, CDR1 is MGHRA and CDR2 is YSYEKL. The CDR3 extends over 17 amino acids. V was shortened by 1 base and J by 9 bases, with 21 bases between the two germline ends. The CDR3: CASSQGGTSGGARELFF. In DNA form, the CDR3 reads TGCGCCAGCAGCCAAGGGGGGACCTCTGGAGGGGCCCGGGAGCTGTTTTTT.

CDR3 sequence (DNA): TGTGCCAGCAGCCAGTATTTGGGCCTATTACAGCCCCAGCATTTT. Amino acids: CASSQYLGLLQPQHF. The chain recombines TRBV4-2 with TRBJ1-5; D gene uncertain. Germline CDR1 is LGHNA and CDR2 is YNFKEQ. CDR3 length: 15 amino acids. Trimming left V 3 bases short and J 7 bases short, with 16 bases between.

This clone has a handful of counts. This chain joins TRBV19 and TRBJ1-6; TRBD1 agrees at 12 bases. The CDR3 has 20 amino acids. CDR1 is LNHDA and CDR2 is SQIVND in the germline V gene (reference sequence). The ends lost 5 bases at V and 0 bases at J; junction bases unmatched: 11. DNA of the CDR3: TGTGCCAGTAGTCGGGGACAGGGGGCACTTTTATCCTCCTATAATTCACCCCTCCACTTT. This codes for CASSRGQGALLSSYNSPLHF.

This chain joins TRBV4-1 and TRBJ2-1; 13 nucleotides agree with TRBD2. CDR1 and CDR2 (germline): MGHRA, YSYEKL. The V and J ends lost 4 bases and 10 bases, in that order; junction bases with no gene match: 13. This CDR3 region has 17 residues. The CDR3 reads CASSLTLAGGPLNEQFF. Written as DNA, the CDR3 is TGCGCCAGCAGCCTGACACTAGCGGGAGGGCCTCTCAACGAGCAGTTCTTC.

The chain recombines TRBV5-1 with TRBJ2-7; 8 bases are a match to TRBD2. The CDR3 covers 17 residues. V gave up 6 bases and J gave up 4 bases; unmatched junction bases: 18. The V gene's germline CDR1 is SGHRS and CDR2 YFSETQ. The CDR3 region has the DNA TGCGCCAGCAAGCGGTCGGAGCGGAGCGGGAGTTCTTACGAGCAGTACTTC. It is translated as CASKRSERSGSSYEQYF.

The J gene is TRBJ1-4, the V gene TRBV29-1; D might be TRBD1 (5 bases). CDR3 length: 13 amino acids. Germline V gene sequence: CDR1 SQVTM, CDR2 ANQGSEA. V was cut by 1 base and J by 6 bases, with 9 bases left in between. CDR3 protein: CSVEAQADEKLFF. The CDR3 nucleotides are TGCAGCGTTGAAGCACAGGCTGATGAAAAACTGTTTTTT.

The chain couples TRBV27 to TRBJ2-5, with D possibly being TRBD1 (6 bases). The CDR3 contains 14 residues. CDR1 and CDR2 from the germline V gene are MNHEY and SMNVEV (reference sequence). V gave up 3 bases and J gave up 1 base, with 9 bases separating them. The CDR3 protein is CASSFRGTQETQYF. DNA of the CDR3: TGTGCCAGCAGTTTTAGGGGGACCCAAGAGACCCAGTACTTC.

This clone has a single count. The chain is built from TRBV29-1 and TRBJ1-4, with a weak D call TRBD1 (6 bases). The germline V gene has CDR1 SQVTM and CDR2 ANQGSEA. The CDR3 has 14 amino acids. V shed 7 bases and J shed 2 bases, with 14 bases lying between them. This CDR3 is CSATSGVTNEKLFF. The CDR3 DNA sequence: TGCAGCGCAACTTCAGGGGTCACTAATGAAAAACTGTTTTTT.

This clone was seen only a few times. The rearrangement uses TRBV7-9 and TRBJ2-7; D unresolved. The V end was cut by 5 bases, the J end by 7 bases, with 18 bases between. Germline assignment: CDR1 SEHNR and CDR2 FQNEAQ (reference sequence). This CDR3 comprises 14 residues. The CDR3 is CASSPDPGSGEQYF. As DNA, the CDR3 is TGTGCCAGCAGCCCCGACCCAGGCAGTGGGGAGCAGTACTTC.

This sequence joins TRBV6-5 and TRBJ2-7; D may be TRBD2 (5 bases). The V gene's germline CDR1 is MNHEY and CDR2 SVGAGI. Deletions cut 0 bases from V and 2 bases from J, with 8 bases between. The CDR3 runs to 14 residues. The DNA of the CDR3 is TGTGCCAGCAGTTACTCGGCGACTACCTACGAGCAGTACTTC. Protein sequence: CASSYSATTYEQYF.